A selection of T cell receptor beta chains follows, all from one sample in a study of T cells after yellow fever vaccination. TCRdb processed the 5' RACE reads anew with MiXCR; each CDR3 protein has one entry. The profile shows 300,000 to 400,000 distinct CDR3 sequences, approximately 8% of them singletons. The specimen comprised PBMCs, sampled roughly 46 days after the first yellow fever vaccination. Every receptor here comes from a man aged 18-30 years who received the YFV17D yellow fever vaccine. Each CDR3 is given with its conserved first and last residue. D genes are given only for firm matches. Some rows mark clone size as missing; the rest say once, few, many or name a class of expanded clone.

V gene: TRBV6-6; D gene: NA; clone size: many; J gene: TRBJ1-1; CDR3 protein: CASSLPGNTEAFF; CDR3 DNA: TGTGCCAGCAGCTTACCAGGGAACACTGAAGCTTTCTTT
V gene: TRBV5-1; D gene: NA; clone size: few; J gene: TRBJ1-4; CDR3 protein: CASSLDVTVGNNEKLFF; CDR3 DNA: TGCGCCAGCAGCTTGGACGTCACGGTGGGGAATAATGAAAAACTGTTTTTT
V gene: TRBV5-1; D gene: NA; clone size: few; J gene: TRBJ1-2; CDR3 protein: CASSLGSAVINYGYTF; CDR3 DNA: TGCGCCAGCAGCTTGGGGTCGGCAGTGATTAACTATGGCTACACCTTC
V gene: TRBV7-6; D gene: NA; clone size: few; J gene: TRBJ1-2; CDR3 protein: CASSPLVSDHANYGYTF; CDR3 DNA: TGTGCCAGCAGCCCACTAGTCTCCGATCACGCTAACTATGGCTACACCTTC
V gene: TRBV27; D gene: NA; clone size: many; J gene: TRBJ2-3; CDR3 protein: CASSLRGTDTQYF; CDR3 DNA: TGTGCCAGCTCACTACGGGGCACAGATACGCAGTATTTT
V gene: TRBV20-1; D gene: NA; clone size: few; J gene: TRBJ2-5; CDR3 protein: CSAPDTLYQETQYF; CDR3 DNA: TGCAGTGCACCGGACACCCTGTACCAAGAGACCCAGTACTTC
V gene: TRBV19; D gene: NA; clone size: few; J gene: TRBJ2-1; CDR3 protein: CAIGPGLSYNEQFF; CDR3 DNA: TGTGCAATAGGGCCAGGGCTTTCCTACAATGAGCAGTTCTTC
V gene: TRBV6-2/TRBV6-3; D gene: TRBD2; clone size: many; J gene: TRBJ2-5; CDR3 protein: CASSYEGGVETQYF; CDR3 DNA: TGTGCCAGCAGTTACGAGGGAGGGGTAGAGACCCAGTACTTC
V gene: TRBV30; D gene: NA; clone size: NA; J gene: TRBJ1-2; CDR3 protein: CAWAPDTTNYGYTF; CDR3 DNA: TGTGCCTGGGCGCCCGACACAACTAACTATGGCTACACCTTC
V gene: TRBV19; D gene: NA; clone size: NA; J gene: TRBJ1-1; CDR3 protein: CASSHPRSVGGIGPVNTEAFF; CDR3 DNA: TGTGCCAGTAGTCACCCCCGCAGCGTCGGGGGGATAGGGCCTGTGAACACTGAAGCTTTCTTT
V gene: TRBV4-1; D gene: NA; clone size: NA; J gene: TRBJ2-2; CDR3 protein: CASSQGGLRGFRTAELFF; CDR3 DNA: TGCGCCAGCAGCCAAGGTGGGCTTCGGGGGTTCCGTACCGCGGAGCTGTTTTTT
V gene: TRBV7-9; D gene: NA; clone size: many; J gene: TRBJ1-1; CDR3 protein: CASSSYEGTEAFF; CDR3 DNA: TGTGCCAGCAGCTCCTACGAGGGCACTGAAGCTTTCTTT
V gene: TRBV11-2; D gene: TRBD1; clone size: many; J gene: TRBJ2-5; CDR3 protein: CASSLDRDRGRAETQYF; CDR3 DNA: TGTGCCAGCAGCTTAGATCGGGACAGGGGGCGCGCAGAGACCCAGTACTTC
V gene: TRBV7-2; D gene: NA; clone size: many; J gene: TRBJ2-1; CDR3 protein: CASSLDRNEQFF; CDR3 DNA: TGTGCCAGCAGCTTGGACCGCAATGAGCAGTTCTTC
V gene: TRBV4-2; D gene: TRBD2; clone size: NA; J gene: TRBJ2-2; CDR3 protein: CASSQEALAGNTGELFF; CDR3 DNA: TGTGCCAGCAGCCAAGAGGCACTAGCGGGGAACACCGGGGAGCTGTTTTTT
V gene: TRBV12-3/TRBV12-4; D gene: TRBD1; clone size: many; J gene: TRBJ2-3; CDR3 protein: CASRKITGAPTDTQYF; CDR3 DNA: TGTGCCAGCAGGAAAATTACAGGGGCACCCACAGATACGCAGTATTTT
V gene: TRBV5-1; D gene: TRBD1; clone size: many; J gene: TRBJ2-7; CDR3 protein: CASSLPPGQGPYEQYF; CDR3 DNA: TGCGCCAGCAGCTTACCACCGGGACAGGGGCCCTACGAGCAGTACTTC
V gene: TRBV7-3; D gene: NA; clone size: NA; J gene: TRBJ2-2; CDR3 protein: CASSSHTPRGDTGELFF; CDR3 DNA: TGTGCCAGCAGCTCGCACACCCCCAGGGGAGACACCGGGGAGCTGTTTTTT
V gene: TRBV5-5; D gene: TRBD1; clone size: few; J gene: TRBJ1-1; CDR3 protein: CASSLGRGQATEAFF; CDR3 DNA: TGTGCCAGCAGCTTGGGTAGGGGGCAGGCCACTGAAGCTTTCTTT
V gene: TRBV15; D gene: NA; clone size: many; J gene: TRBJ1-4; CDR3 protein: CATRSGAYATNEKLFF; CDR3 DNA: TGTGCCACCAGGTCGGGGGCCTATGCAACTAATGAAAAACTGTTTTTT
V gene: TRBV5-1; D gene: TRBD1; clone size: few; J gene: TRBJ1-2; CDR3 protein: CASSLSTGQGVGGYTF; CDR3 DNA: TGCGCCAGCAGCCTCTCGACAGGACAGGGGGTCGGTGGCTACACCTTC
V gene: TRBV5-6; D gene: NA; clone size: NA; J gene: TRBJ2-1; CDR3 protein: CASSPGADGSSYNEQFF; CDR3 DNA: TGTGCCAGCAGCCCAGGGGCGGACGGTTCCTCCTACAATGAGCAGTTCTTC
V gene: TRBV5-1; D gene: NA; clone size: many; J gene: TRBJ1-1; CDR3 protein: CASSWGWGTEAFF; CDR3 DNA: TGCGCCAGCAGCTGGGGCTGGGGGACTGAAGCTTTCTTT
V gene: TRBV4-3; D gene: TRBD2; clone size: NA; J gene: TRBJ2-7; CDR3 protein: CASSRTFNPGLAGSYEQYF; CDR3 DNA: TGCGCCAGCAGCCGAACGTTTAACCCGGGACTAGCGGGGTCCTACGAGCAGTACTTC